These 13 T cell receptor beta chains were sequenced from one sample in a study of human T cells and chemical hapten exposure. Time point here: pre-sensitization, week 0. As for treatment: therapeutic diphenylcyclopropenone sensitization with weekly scalp DPC. From the RACE reads, TCRdb called clonotypes with MiXCR, one entry per CDR3 protein. The data contain around 260,000 distinct CDR3 sequences, 7% to 10% of them singletons. Source: whole blood, taken in connection with sensitization to the hapten diphenylcyclopropenone (DPC). All receptors derive from a middle-aged woman with alopecia areata. Some clones in this sample may be carry-over from other donors' samples.

The table lists this clonotype with many counts. The rearrangement uses TRBV10-3 and TRBJ2-1, with D possibly called TRBD1 or TRBD2 (6 bases each). The CDR3 is 14 residues long. Trimming shortened V by 5 bases and J by 8 bases, and 16 bases separated the two germline ends. In germline, CDR1 is ENHRY, CDR2 SYGVKD. This chain's CDR3 is CAISFSGDKYEQFF. In DNA, the CDR3 is TGTGCCATCAGTTTCTCGGGGGACAAATATGAGCAGTTCTTC.

This clonotype showed up just a few times. The rearrangement joins TRBV10-3 to TRBJ1-2, with D possibly being TRBD1 (5 bases). In germline, CDR1 is ENHRY, CDR2 SYGVKD. Deletions cut 0 bases from V and 2 bases from J, with 7 bases between. CDR3 size: 14 residues. For the CDR3, the DNA is TGTGCCATCAGTGAGTCAGAGGGGAACTATGGCTACACCTTC. This encodes CAISESEGNYGYTF.

V is TRBV2 and J is TRBJ2-1; tentative D call: TRBD2 (7 bases). Trimming took 6 bases from V and 15 from J, leaving 21 bases between them. The CDR3 runs 13 residues. Germline CDR1 SNHLY, CDR2 FYNNEI. The CDR3 coding sequence is TGTGCCAGCAGAAGCGGGGACAAGCGGGCGGTGTTCTTC. This sequence encodes CASRSGDKRAVFF. The entire variable domain, with the rest obtained from reference TRBV2 and TRBJ2-1, is as follows: EPEVTQTPSHQVTQMGQEVILRCVPISNHLYFYWYRQILGQKVEFLVSFYNNEISEKSEIFDDQFSVERPDGSNFTLKIRSTKLEDSAMYFCASRSGDKRAVFFGPGTRLTVL.

The chain recombines TRBV27 with TRBJ2-3; TRBD1 agrees at 8 bases. The V gene's germline CDR1 is MNHEY and CDR2 SMNVEV (reference sequence). This CDR3 is 17 amino acids long. J lost 6 bases, V lost 5 bases, and 16 bases had no gene match. The CDR3 is CASSTLSDRVSSDTQYF. CDR3 coding DNA: TGTGCCAGCAGTACCCTGTCGGACAGGGTCTCCTCCGATACGCAGTATTTT.

This clonotype occurred a few times. This chain joins TRBV7-2 and TRBJ2-2; 8 bases map to TRBD1. The germline gives CDR1 SGHTA, CDR2 FQGNSA. The ends lost 3 bases at V and 5 bases at J; junction bases unmatched: 5. The CDR3 consists of 15 residues. The CDR3 spells CASSFGTGLTGELFF. CDR3 bases: TGTGCCAGCAGCTTCGGGACAGGCTTGACCGGGGAGCTGTTTTTT. Drawing the rest from reference TRBV7-2 and TRBJ2-2, the complete variable domain is GAGVSQSPSNKVTEKGKDVELRCDPISGHTALYWYRQSLGQGLEFLIYFQGNSAPDKSGLPSDRFSAERTGGSVSTLTIQRTQQEDSAVYLCASSFGTGLTGELFFGEGSRLTVL.

This clonotype was observed a few times. This sequence joins TRBV28 and TRBJ2-5; 9 positions agree with TRBD2. Germline values: CDR1 MDHEN, CDR2 SYDVKM. Losses at the gene ends were 5 bases for V and 5 bases for J; bases not matched to a gene: 9. The CDR3 is 15 amino acids. The CDR3 DNA reads TGTGCCAGCAGTATTCGACTAGCGGAAACCGAGACCCAGTACTTC. Amino acid sequence: CASSIRLAETETQYF.

The chain couples TRBV9 to TRBJ2-7, with TRBD2 identical over 9 bases. The germline V gene has CDR1 SGDLS and CDR2 YYNGEE. Trimming removed 0 bases from V and 7 bases from J; junction bases left unmatched: 11. The CDR3 is made up of 16 amino acids. CDR3 bases: TGTGCCAGCAGCGTAGGGCTAGCGGGGTCTTTCGGGGAGCAGTACTTC. Its protein product is CASSVGLAGSFGEQYF.

This clonotype has a handful of counts. The chain recombines TRBV6-5 with TRBJ2-3; possible D gene TRBD2, 5 bases. Looked up from germline, CDR1 is MNHEY and CDR2 is SVGAGI. The CDR3 loop spans 14 amino acids. Trimming took 0 bases from V and 8 from J, leaving 12 bases between them. The CDR3 sequence: CASSYSVGDPTQYF. The CDR3 coding sequence is TGTGCCAGCAGTTACTCGGTGGGAGACCCTACGCAGTATTTT.

The table lists this clonotype with a few counts. V is TRBV12-3 or TRBV12-4 and J is TRBJ2-1; a possible D gene is TRBD2 (6 bases). V was cut by 6 bases and J by 5 bases, with 20 bases left in between. The CDR3 has 16 amino acids. The CDR3 DNA sequence: TGTGCCAGCAGACTAAGGGAGGCTAGCGTGAACAATGAGCAGTTCTTC. Translating gives CASRLREASVNNEQFF.

This chain links TRBV28 with TRBJ1-2, with D uncertain. The CDR3 contains 14 residues. Germline V gene lookup returns CDR1 MDHEN and CDR2 SYDVKM. Trimming stripped 6 bases from V and 4 bases from J, with 15 bases between. Here the CDR3 DNA reads TGTGCCAGCAGGGGTATGGCGATAGGCTATGGCTACACCTTC. Its translation: CASRGMAIGYGYTF.

This clonotype turned up a few times. V usage is TRBV9 and J usage is TRBJ1-3, with D unclear. V gave up 0 bases and J gave up 0 bases, with 7 bases separating them. The CDR3 length is 15 residues. In germline, CDR1 is SGDLS, CDR2 YYNGEE. CDR3 amino acids: CASSVGVPSGNTIYF. The CDR3 DNA sequence: TGTGCCAGCAGCGTAGGTGTACCCTCTGGAAACACCATATATTTT. The complete variable domain, with remaining parts taken from reference TRBV9 and TRBJ1-3, reads DSGVTQTPKHLITATGQRVTLRCSPRSGDLSVYWYQQSLDQGLQFLIQYYNGEERAKGNILERFSAQQFPDLHSELNLSSLELGDSALYFCASSVGVPSGNTIYFGEGSWLTVV.

In its sample, this clonotype was seen many times. V and J are TRBV20-1 and TRBJ1-5; 7 nucleotides match TRBD1. The germline V gene encodes CDR1 DFQATT and CDR2 SNEGSKA (reference sequence). Germline trimming cut 6 bases from V and 4 bases from J; bases unmatched to any gene: 6. CDR3 length: 13 amino acids. DNA for the CDR3: TGCAGTGCGATCCGGGACAGAAATCAGCCCCAGCATTTT. It specifies CSAIRDRNQPQHF.

This clonotype was recorded a few times. This chain links TRBV7-2 with TRBJ2-1, with a possible D match to TRBD2 (6 bases). The CDR3 is 15 amino acids. Trimming left V 7 bases short and J 9 bases short, with 22 bases between. CDR1 is SGHTA and CDR2 is FQGNSA in the germline V gene. The CDR3 sequence is CASNDETQGSGEQFF. CDR3 nucleotides: TGTGCCAGCAACGATGAAACCCAGGGTAGCGGTGAGCAGTTCTTC.